The 10 T cell receptor beta chains below come from one sample, sequenced in a study of T cell clonality in common variable immunodeficiency. The assay was immunoSEQ multiplex PCR, and TCRdb's table has in-frame clones only and misses some. Sampling found about 39,000 clones, none seen once. Material: peripheral blood mononuclear cells. These receptor sequences come from a person aged 18 to 70 in good health.

Worth noting for this clone: The read stops 3 residues short of the end of the CDR3; the missing end is completed from the germline J gene. The chain links TRBV20-1 to TRBJ2-1; 8 bases are a match to TRBD2. Looked up from germline, CDR1 is DFQATT and CDR2 is SNEGSKA (reference sequence). The CDR3 is 14 amino acids. J lost 7 bases, V lost 4 bases, and 9 bases had no gene match. CDR3 sequence: CSANAGGFGNEQFF. The CDR3 DNA, read in part, is TGCAGTGCTAATGCGGGAGGTTTTGGGAATGAG.

There are many counts of this clone. The sequenced fragment ends 3 residues before the CDR3 boundary, so the rest is inferred from the germline J gene. This chain connects TRBV20-1 to TRBJ1-1, with D maybe TRBD1 (5 bases). The CDR3 totals 14 residues. Trimming stripped 4 bases from V and 4 bases from J, with 16 bases between. The germline V gene encodes CDR1 DFQATT and CDR2 SNEGSKA (reference sequence). Incomplete CDR3 DNA: TGCAGTGCTAAAAAAGGGGCCCAGGGCACTGAA. It encodes CSAKKGAQGTE. The whole CDR3 reads CSAKKGAQGTEAFF.

The table lists this clone with a few counts. The read ends 3 residues early relative to the CDR3; the germline J gene fills the gap. The J gene is TRBJ1-1, the V gene TRBV7-9, with TRBD1 as a possible D gene (6 bases). V lost 10 bases to trimming and J lost 4 bases, with 16 bases between them. The CDR3 has 13 residues. Per the germline V gene, CDR1 is SEHNR and CDR2 is FQNEAQ (reference sequence). The CDR3 DNA, read in part, is TGTGCCACGCGCAGGGGACGGAGCACTGAA. It translates to CATRRGRSTE. The entire CDR3 sequence reads CATRRGRSTEAFF.

A few counts support this clone. The observed sequence ends 3 residues before the CDR3 terminus, with the missing tail filled in from the germline J gene. The rearrangement joins TRBV19 to TRBJ1-4, with D perhaps TRBD1 (5 bases). The V gene lost 3 bases and the J gene lost 5 bases, with 13 bases spanning the gap. The CDR3 sequence is 15 residues long. Germline lookup yields CDR1 LNHDA and CDR2 SQIVND (reference sequence). The CDR3 is CASSIMPPGNEKLFF. The sequenced part of the CDR3 DNA is TGTGCCAGTAGTATCATGCCGCCAGGGAATGAAAAA. Complete variable domain (other parts from reference TRBV19 and TRBJ1-4): DGGITQSPKYLFRKEGQNVTLSCEQNLNHDAMYWYRQDPGQGLRLIYYSQIVNDFQKGDIAEGYSVSREKKESFPLTVTSAQKNPTAFYLCASSIMPPGNEKLFFGSGTQLSVL.

This clone was observed at least ten times. Read sequence stops 3 residues before the CDR3 end, and the germline J gene provides the missing end. This chain uses TRBV2 with TRBJ2-3; 7 bases fit TRBD1. J lost 5 bases, V lost 3 bases, and 14 bases had no gene match. The CDR3 consists of 17 residues. Looked up from germline, CDR1 is SNHLY and CDR2 is FYNNEI. CDR3 DNA, as far as it was read: TGTGCCAGCAGTGACTCGACAGGGATGGGGTTGGGAGATACG. It translates to CASSDSTGMGLGDT. The full-length CDR3 reads as CASSDSTGMGLGDTQYF.

Ten or more counts support this clone. The CDR3 is cut off 3 residues early in the read; its end comes from the germline J gene. The chain has TRBV28 and TRBJ2-7; no definite D call. Trimming took 6 bases from V and 0 from J, leaving 18 bases between them. Per germline, CDR1 MDHEN and CDR2 SYDVKM. This CDR3 comprises 16 residues. The CDR3 reads CASRPTFSSSSYEQYF. CDR3 DNA (partial): TGTGCCAGCAGACCGACTTTTTCTTCATCCTCCTACGAG.

CDR3 DNA (partial): TGTGCCAGCAGCTTAGCGGGTCATATAGCAGGGAATAATTCACCC. It yields the protein CASSLAGHIAGNNSP. In full, the CDR3 is CASSLAGHIAGNNSPLHF. The gene calls are TRBV7-6 and TRBJ1-6; maybe TRBD1 (5 bases). The read ends 3 residues early relative to the CDR3; the germline J gene fills the gap. The CDR3 is made up of 18 amino acids. Germline V gene lookup returns CDR1 SGHVS and CDR2 FNYEAQ. V lost 0 bases, J lost 5 bases, and 17 bases lay in between.

The sample holds a few counts of this clone. The CDR3 extends 3 residues past the end of the read, so its final part is completed from the germline J gene. The gene calls are TRBV7-9 and TRBJ2-1; weak D call: TRBD2 (5 bases). Germline CDR1 is SEHNR and CDR2 is FQNEAQ (reference sequence). The CDR3 extends over 11 amino acids. The DNA read from the CDR3 is TGTAGGAGCGGCGTCTACAATGAG. The encoded protein is CRSGVYNE. The CDR3, in full, reads CRSGVYNEQFF.

This clone was picked up many times. Read data end 3 residues before the CDR3 end; the end is taken from the germline J gene. V and J are TRBV20-1 and TRBJ2-7; 9 positions agree with TRBD1. CDR1 DFQATT and CDR2 SNEGSKA come from the germline V gene (reference sequence). J gave up 2 bases and V 3 bases, and 2 bases lay outside the gene matches. The CDR3 extends over 13 amino acids. CDR3 DNA, as far as it was read: TGCAGTGCTAGGGGGACAGGGACCTACGAG. Its translation is CSARGTGTYE. From start to end, the CDR3 is CSARGTGTYEQYF.

This clone showed up many times. CDR3 sequence: CASSLVGANVLTF. CDR3 bases read: TGTGCCAGCAGCCTCGTTGGGGCCAACGTC. The chain has TRBV28 and TRBJ2-6; the D is unclear. The CDR3 extends 3 residues past the end of the read, so its final part is completed from the germline J gene. Germline loops: CDR1 MDHEN, CDR2 SYDVKM. The CDR3 has 13 amino acids. The ends were cut back, 6 bases at V and 3 bases at J, with 6 bases in the middle. The full variable domain, in which reference TRBV28 and TRBJ2-6 provide the parts outside the CDR3, is DVKVTQSSRYLVKRTGEKVFLECVQDMDHENMFWYRQDPGLGLRLIYFSYDVKMKEKGDIPEGYSVSREKKERFSLILESASTNQTSMYLCASSLVGANVLTFGAGSRLTVL.